The 28 T cell receptor beta chains presented below share a single source sample, sequenced in a study of tumor-infiltrating lymphocytes in primary liver carcinoma. With a constant-region primer, TCR beta cDNA was made from around 520 ng of total RNA. Nested multiplex PCR, run for three rounds with slightly modified ARM-PCR, yielded TCR beta libraries. For 10 cycles apiece, the opening two PCR rounds ran with TRBV1-TRBV30 forward primers and a C-beta reverse primer. TCRdb analysed the multiplex PCR reads with MiXCR anew, one entry per CDR3 protein. Here the sample spans approximately 73,000 distinct CDR3 sequences, about 70% being singletons. Between roughly 17 and 30 mg of unsorted bulk tissue served as the source from which RNA and DNA were co-extracted. Sequenced: liver tumor tissue from sampling region 4. The subset is: tumor region T4, right-lateral pole. These receptors originate from a woman in her sixties or seventies with primary liver carcinoma and hepatitis B virus infection.

This clonotype was observed a few times. An end of the junction does not agree with germline; a read error may underlie this. The gene calls are TRBV6-5 and TRBJ2-7; 7 bases agree with TRBD1. This CDR3 is built from 15 residues. CDR1 is MNHEY, CDR2 SVGAGI, per germline. The CDR3 reads CASSTPRDSHYGQYF. The CDR3 DNA reads as TGTGCCAGTAGTACCCCCCGGGACAGCCACTACGGGCAGTACTTC.

Note on this clonotype: This sequence may be a read error, since a much larger clone differs from it by one base. The genes are TRBV5-6 and TRBJ2-3, with 7 bases matching TRBD2. The CDR3 totals 15 residues. V lost 6 bases, J lost 1 base, and 8 bases stayed unmatched. Germline V lookup: CDR1 SGHDT, CDR2 YYEEEE. CDR3 amino acids: CASNDAGVGTDTQYF. CDR3 nucleotide sequence: TGTGCCAGCAACGACGCGGGAGTCGGCACAGATACGCAGTATTTT.

The chain combines TRBV30 with TRBJ2-7; D is unresolved. Germline assignment: CDR1 GTSNPN and CDR2 SVGIG (reference sequence). CDR3 size: 16 residues. V lost 2 bases and J 2 bases, leaving 19 bases between the germline ends. The CDR3 is CAWSTPRGRRAYEQYF. The CDR3 nucleotides read TGTGCCTGGAGTACCCCCCGCGGCAGGCGAGCCTACGAGCAGTACTTC. Combining the CDR3 with reference TRBV30 and TRBJ2-7 gives the whole variable domain SQTIHQWPATLVQPVGSPLSLECTVEGTSNPNLYWYRQAAGRGLQLLFYSVGIGQISSEVPQNLSASRPQDRQFILSSKKLLLSDSGFYLCAWSTPRGRRAYEQYFGPGTRLTVT.

This clonotype was picked up a small number of times. The chain has TRBV7-2 and TRBJ2-3, with TRBD2 as a possible D gene (5 bases). Germline loops: CDR1 SGHTA, CDR2 FQGNSA. Trimming took 2 bases from V and 2 from J, leaving 17 bases between them. This CDR3 region has 17 residues. DNA for the CDR3: TGTGCCAGCAGCTTAATGGGAGCCAATACCCCCACAGATACGCAGTATTTT. It is translated as CASSLMGANTPTDTQYF.

This clonotype showed up just a few times. The CDR3 is CASSYNGPATNEKLFF. The CDR3 bases are TGTGCCAGCAGTTACAACGGACCAGCAACTAATGAAAAACTGTTTTTT. The chain combines TRBV6-5 with TRBJ1-4; D is undetermined. CDR3 length equals 16 residues. Germline-derived CDR1 and CDR2 are MNHEY and SVGAGI. Trimming left V 2 bases short and J 0 bases short, with 10 bases between.

The V and J genes are TRBV11-2 and TRBJ2-6; D possibly uses TRBD1 or TRBD2 (5 bases each). The germline gives CDR1 SGHAT, CDR2 FQNNGV. The CDR3 spans 19 residues. V was clipped by 7 bases and J by 0 bases, with 22 bases between them. The CDR3 DNA is TGTGCCAGCATCATAGGGGACGGGCCCGTTAGCTCTGGGGCCAACGTCCTGACTTTC. Its translation is CASIIGDGPVSSGANVLTF.

The rearrangement links TRBV4-2 to TRBJ2-3, with 16 bases fitting TRBD2. This CDR3 is built from 18 residues. With V trimmed by 7 bases and J by 5 bases, 12 bases remained unmatched. Germline V gene lookup returns CDR1 LGHNA and CDR2 YNFKEQ. The CDR3 bases are TGTGCCAGCAACCGGGGACTAGCGGGAGGGCCAGCTATAGATACGCAGTATTTT. Protein: CASNRGLAGGPAIDTQYF.

This clonotype is a singleton in its sample. One end of the junction does not line up with germline, which may come from a read error. The chain is built from TRBV4-1 and TRBJ1-4; no firm D call. This CDR3 has 16 residues. Per the germline V gene, CDR1 is MGHRA and CDR2 is YSYEKL. The CDR3 nucleotides are TGCGCCAGCAGCCAAGTTTTGTCAGCAGGTAATGAAAGACTGTTTTTT. The encoded protein is CASSQVLSAGNERLFF.

This clonotype was recorded many times. The chain carries TRBV6-6 and TRBJ2-6, with D perhaps matching TRBD1 (5 bases). V was pared by 7 bases and J by 7 bases, with 14 bases between. The V gene's germline CDR1 is MNHNY and CDR2 SVGAGI (reference sequence). The CDR3 extends over 14 amino acids. DNA of the CDR3: TGTGCCAGCAATAAATGGGGCAGCGCCAACGTCCTGACTTTC. Protein sequence: CASNKWGSANVLTF.

This clonotype was seen many times. J is TRBJ2-7 and V is TRBV4-1, with 8 bases identical to TRBD1. The CDR3 runs 14 residues. CDR1 and CDR2 (germline): MGHRA, YSYEKL. The junction had 4 bases not matched to a gene; V was cut back by 3 bases and J by 3 bases. For the CDR3, the DNA is TGCGCCAGCAGCCATGGTGACAGGGGCTACGAGCAGTACTTC. Its protein product is CASSHGDRGYEQYF.

As concerns this clonotype: Given the absence of the conserved phenylalanine or tryptophan at the CDR3 end, a read error is likely. The J gene is TRBJ1-1, the V gene TRBV11-2; 9 bases align to TRBD1. The trim removed 7 bases at V and 6 bases at J, leaving 18 bases unmatched. The CDR3 loop spans 17 amino acids. Germline V gives CDR1 SGHAT, CDR2 FQNNGV. The CDR3 loop is CASNPQGTGSEFAEAFY. The CDR3 DNA follows: TGTGCCAGCAATCCCCAAGGGACAGGGTCGGAATTTGCTGAAGCTTTCTAT.

Only a few counts were recorded for this clonotype. Mismatch with germline at one junction end may stem from a read error. The J gene is TRBJ2-5, the V gene TRBV12-3 or TRBV12-4; 7 positions match TRBD1. The CDR3 runs to 14 residues. The CDR3 reads CVSSPRTGRGTQYF. The CDR3 DNA sequence: TGTGTCAGCAGTCCCCGGACAGGCAGAGGGACCCAGTACTTC.

This clonotype was counted at least ten times. The chain recombines TRBV28 with TRBJ2-7, with 8 bases identical to TRBD1. The CDR3 contains 14 residues. V lost 6 bases and J lost 6; bases outside the gene matches: 10. Germline V lookup: CDR1 MDHEN, CDR2 SYDVKM. The CDR3: CASSPTGVWFEQYF. CDR3 nucleotides: TGTGCCAGCAGCCCGACAGGGGTTTGGTTCGAGCAGTACTTC.

As concerns this clonotype: A read error may produce the germline difference seen at one junction end. The chain uses TRBV12-3 or TRBV12-4 and TRBJ2-5; 10 nucleotides line up with TRBD2. This CDR3 contains 16 residues. The CDR3 coding sequence is TGTACCAGCAGTTCCACAAGCGGGAGGGCCGGGGAGACCCAGTACTTC. This gives the protein CTSSSTSGRAGETQYF.

Concerning this clonotype itself: One end of the junction fails to match germline, which may point to a read error. The CDR3 region is CASSLARGEIQYF. CDR3 DNA sequence: TGTGCCAGCAGCCTTGCAAGGGGAGAGATCCAGTACTTC. The V and J genes are TRBV5-6 and TRBJ2-5; D may be TRBD1 or TRBD2 (5 bases each). The germline CDR1 and CDR2 sequences are SGHDT and YYEEEE. CDR3 length equals 13 residues.

This clonotype was seen ten or more times. This sequence joins TRBV12-3 or TRBV12-4 and TRBJ1-1; D might be TRBD1 (5 bases). This CDR3 has 14 amino acids. Between the trimmed V and J ends, which lost 6 bases and 1 base, there was a span of 12 bases. The CDR3 DNA follows: TGTGCCAGCAGCCCCCGAAGGGGGAACACTGAAGCTTTCTTT. As protein: CASSPRRGNTEAFF.

Details on this clonotype: Germline and junction disagree at one end, which may indicate a read error. This chain uses TRBV11-2 with TRBJ2-7; D gene ambiguous. CDR1 is SGHAT and CDR2 is FQNNGV in the germline V gene. The CDR3 loop spans 15 amino acids. The DNA of the CDR3 is TGTGCCAGCAGCGCCCAGAGGTTTAGCTCCTACGAGCAATACTTC. This translates into CASSAQRFSSYEQYF.

In the case of this clonotype: An end of the junction differs from the germline gene, which may be a read error. V and J are TRBV29-1 and TRBJ1-6; TRBD1 might be the D (6 bases). The V gene's germline CDR1 is SQVTM and CDR2 ANQGSEA. This CDR3 has 14 amino acids. CDR3 protein: CSVTIGGRGSPLHF. The CDR3 bases are TGTAGCGTGACGATCGGGGGGCGAGGATCACCCCTCCACTTT.

This clonotype has a count of ten or more. This chain joins TRBV6-5 and TRBJ2-6, with D maybe TRBD1 (5 bases). With 2 bases removed from V and 0 bases from J, the gap between germline ends came to 5 bases. The CDR3 covers 15 residues. The germline V gene has CDR1 MNHEY and CDR2 SVGAGI. The CDR3 coding sequence is TGTGCCAGCAGTTACAGGGGCTCTGGGGCCAACGTCCTGACTTTC. This translates into CASSYRGSGANVLTF.

To note about this clonotype: An end of the junction differs from the germline gene, which may be a read error. CDR3 DNA sequence: TGCAGCGTGACCCCAGGGGGGTTGCAAAAGACCCAGTATTTC. Translating gives CSVTPGGLQKTQYF. The rearrangement joins TRBV29-1 to TRBJ2-5; perhaps TRBD1 as D (7 bases). CDR1 and CDR2 from the germline V gene are SQVTM and ANQGSEA. The CDR3 runs to 14 residues.

The count of this clonotype is one. A junction boundary mismatches the germline segment, possibly from a read error. This chain joins TRBV6-1 and TRBJ2-6; 15 bases line up with TRBD2. The length of the CDR3 is 15 residues. Germline loops: CDR1 MNHNS, CDR2 SASEGT. This CDR3 reads CASSGTSGRANVLAF. For the CDR3, the DNA is TGTGCCAGCAGTGGGACTAGCGGGAGGGCCAACGTCCTGGCTTTC.

V gene TRBV5-6 combines with J gene TRBJ2-1; TRBD2 might be the D (5 bases). This CDR3 region has 15 residues. Trimming cost V 9 bases and J 4 bases, with 20 bases left between them. Germline CDR1 is SGHDT and CDR2 is YYEEEE. The CDR3 sequence: CANQDRRNFYNEQFF. The CDR3 DNA reads TGTGCCAACCAAGACCGGAGGAACTTTTACAATGAGCAGTTCTTC.

A word on this clonotype: A much larger clone lies one base from this, so it may be a read error. The chain links TRBV5-1 to TRBJ2-1, with 12 bases aligning to TRBD2. CDR1 is SGHRS and CDR2 is YFSETQ in the germline V gene. The CDR3 runs 15 residues. Here the CDR3 DNA reads TGCGCCAGCAGCCTCTGGACTAGCGGGGCCAATGAGCTGTTCTTC. Translating gives CASSLWTSGANELFF. The variable domain in full, completed from reference TRBV5-1 and TRBJ2-1, reads KAGVTQTPRYLIKTRGQQVTLSCSPISGHRSVSWYQQTPGQGLQFLFEYFSETQRNKGNFPGRFSGRQFSNSRSEMNVSTLELGDSALYLCASSLWTSGANELFFGPGTRLTVL.

With regard to this clonotype: At one end the junction does not follow the germline gene, possibly because of a read error. The chain joins TRBV29-1 to TRBJ2-1, with D perhaps TRBD2 (5 bases). The germline V gene has CDR1 SQVTM and CDR2 ANQGSEA. The CDR3 sequence is 14 residues long. CDR3 residues: CRVGLLVGDGEQFF. DNA of the CDR3: TGCCGCGTGGGGTTGCTAGTGGGAGATGGTGAGCAGTTCTTC.

Of note for this clonotype: At one of its ends the junction is not consistent with the germline gene, which may arise from a read error. The chain recombines TRBV11-3 with TRBJ2-1; 10 bases fit TRBD2. Germline CDR1 and CDR2: SGHNT and YENEEA. The length of the CDR3 is 15 residues. CDR3 region: CVSSLSGTSVGEQLF. The CDR3 bases are TGTGTCAGCAGCTTATCCGGGACTAGCGTCGGTGAGCAGCTCTTC.

About this clonotype: This may be a read error: a much more frequent sequence differs by one nucleotide. The genes are TRBV5-1 and TRBJ1-1; 7 bases match TRBD1. The CDR3 length is 13 residues. V trimming: 3 bases; J trimming: 4 bases; junction bases outside the gene matches: 3. CDR1 and CDR2 (germline): SGHRS, YFSETQ. CDR3 coding DNA: TGCGCCAGCAGCTGCGACAGGGCCACTGAAGCTTTCTTT. Translated, it gives CASSCDRATEAFF.

The chain has TRBV4-1 and TRBJ2-1; 7 bases line up with TRBD2. Germline trimming cut 6 bases from V and 8 bases from J; bases unmatched to any gene: 16. The CDR3 spans 16 residues. Per the germline V gene, CDR1 is MGHRA and CDR2 is YSYEKL. The CDR3 DNA follows: TGCGCCAGCAGTAAAGATGTAGGGCGGGAGTCCGATGAGCAGTTCTTC. Translation: CASSKDVGRESDEQFF.

For this clonotype: Because the CDR3 is missing its conserved closing phenylalanine or tryptophan, this is likely a read error. The V gene is TRBV7-2, the J gene TRBJ1-5; D possibly corresponds to TRBD1 (5 bases). The CDR3 loop spans 14 amino acids. Trimming stripped 4 bases from V and 0 bases from J, with 7 bases between. Germline V gene sequence: CDR1 SGHTA, CDR2 FQGNSA. The CDR3: CASSSGLSNQPQHL. The CDR3 region has the DNA TGTGCCAGCAGCTCGGGACTTAGCAATCAGCCCCAGCATCTT.